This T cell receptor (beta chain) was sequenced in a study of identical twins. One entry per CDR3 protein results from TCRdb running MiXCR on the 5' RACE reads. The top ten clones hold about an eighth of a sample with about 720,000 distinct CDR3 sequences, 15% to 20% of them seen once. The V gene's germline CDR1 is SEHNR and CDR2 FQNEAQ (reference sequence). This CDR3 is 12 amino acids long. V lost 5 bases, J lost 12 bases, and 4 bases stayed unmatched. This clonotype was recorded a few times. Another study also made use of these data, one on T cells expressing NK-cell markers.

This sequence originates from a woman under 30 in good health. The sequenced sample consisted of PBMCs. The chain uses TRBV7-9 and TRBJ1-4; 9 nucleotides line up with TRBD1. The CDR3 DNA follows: TGTGCCAGCAGCACAGGGGGCTGGGAACTGTTTTTT. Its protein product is CASSTGGWELFF.